The 9 T cell receptor beta chains presented below share a single source sample, sequenced in a study of a mutant IDH1 vaccine in newly diagnosed glioma. Their recognized antigens are unknown. Described time point: week 23, last vaccination. Topical imiquimod was applied with each vaccine dose, which held 300 ug of mutant IDH1 20-mer peptide. Some clones are missing from TCRdb's copy, which holds only in-frame ones; the method was immunoSEQ multiplex PCR. Of tens of thousands of clones in the sample, roughly 80% were seen once. Material: PBMCs, obtained from a glioma patient whose treatment included an IDH1 peptide vaccine. Receptors originate from a man in his forties or fifties with glioma.

This clone has a single count. CDR3 loop: CASSSGTSGSREQYF. The CDR3, as DNA: TGTGCCAGCAGCTCCGGGACTAGCGGGAGTCGCGAGCAGTACTTC. This chain joins TRBV7-9 and TRBJ2-7; 14 bases agree with TRBD2. J gave up 6 bases and V 4 bases, and 5 bases lay outside the gene matches. CDR1 is SEHNR, CDR2 FQNEAQ, per germline (reference sequence). The CDR3 loop spans 15 amino acids.

The V gene is TRBV6-5, the J gene TRBJ1-2; D is ambiguous. The CDR3 has 14 residues. V lost 6 bases and J 7 bases, leaving 18 bases between the germline ends. CDR1 MNHEY and CDR2 SVGAGI come from the germline V gene. CDR3 region: CASRPRSRAGGYTF. CDR3 sequence (DNA): TGTGCCAGCAGACCCAGGAGCCGGGCGGGTGGCTACACCTTC.

The gene calls are TRBV6-5 and TRBJ2-7; 8 positions agree with TRBD2. The CDR3 is 15 amino acids. The ends lost 0 bases at V and 6 bases at J; junction bases unmatched: 7. The germline V gene encodes CDR1 MNHEY and CDR2 SVGAGI. This CDR3 reads CASSYSSGAGGEQYF. The DNA for the CDR3 is TGTGCCAGCAGTTACTCTAGCGGGGCGGGGGGCGAGCAGTACTTC.

This chain joins TRBV5-1 and TRBJ1-1; 10 bases are a match to TRBD1. V lost 8 bases, J lost 6 bases, and 13 bases stayed unmatched. Germline values: CDR1 SGHRS, CDR2 YFSETQ. This CDR3 spans 15 amino acids. DNA for the CDR3: TGCGCCAGTAGGGACAGGGGTTCAATTAGCGCTGAAGCTTTCTTT. Protein product: CASRDRGSISAEAFF.

This chain connects TRBV10-3 to TRBJ1-2, with TRBD1 as a possible D gene (6 bases). The germline CDR1 and CDR2 sequences are ENHRY and SYGVKD. The CDR3 extends over 14 amino acids. V lost 6 bases and J 6 bases, leaving 17 bases between the germline ends. The CDR3 loop is CAIRGAWGDNGYTF. The CDR3 nucleotides are TGTGCCATCAGGGGGGCATGGGGAGATAATGGCTACACCTTC.

The V and J genes are TRBV19 and TRBJ1-1; no definite D call. Germline V gene sequence: CDR1 LNHDA, CDR2 SQIVND (reference sequence). The length of the CDR3 is 14 residues. Deletions cut 3 bases from V and 6 bases from J, with 14 bases between. The CDR3 spells CASSIFTPEPEAFF. The CDR3 DNA sequence: TGTGCCAGTAGTATTTTCACTCCCGAGCCTGAAGCTTTCTTT.

This clone turned up a few times. The chain uses TRBV10-3 and TRBJ2-7; 9 bases are a match to TRBD2. The CDR3 totals 12 residues. Unmatched junction bases numbered 0, after V lost 9 bases and J lost 0 bases. The V gene's germline CDR1 is ENHRY and CDR2 SYGVKD. Here the CDR3 DNA reads TGTGCCATAGCGGGGGGCTCCTACGAGCAGTACTTC. It yields the protein CAIAGGSYEQYF.

This clone was picked up one time. The chain recombines TRBV5-8 with TRBJ2-7, with 11 nucleotides matching TRBD1. The ends lost 4 bases at V and 0 bases at J; junction bases unmatched: 12. The CDR3 is 18 residues long. The germline gives CDR1 SGHTS, CDR2 YDEGEE. Here the CDR3 reads CASSRGTGGTRASYEQYF. In DNA form, the CDR3 reads TGTGCCAGCAGCCGGGGGACAGGGGGGACTCGGGCCTCCTACGAGCAGTACTTC.

V is TRBV7-8 and J is TRBJ2-5; D is undetermined. Germline CDR1 and CDR2: SGHVS and FQNEAQ. The CDR3 contains 13 residues. Trimming left V 10 bases short and J 3 bases short, with 15 bases between. The CDR3 DNA sequence: TGTGCCACCCTAGTAGGCTATGAAGAGACCCAGTACTTC. This codes for CATLVGYEETQYF.